Below, one TCR beta chain is given with its context. This clone was recorded only once. Its antigen is not yet known. The sample holds no much larger clone one base away, and base qualities are not on file. The method was the immunoSEQ multiplex PCR assay. RNA was extracted from all samples and reverse transcribed into cDNA, which served as template for TCR sequencing. SuperScript III was used for first-strand cDNA synthesis, primed with a 2:1 mix of oligo-dT and random hexamers. A synthetic immune receptor repertoire was used to assess amplification bias, and residual bias was removed computationally. Turning to the authors' computational methods: After raw reads were preprocessed to remove errors, the CDR3 was defined following IMGT conventions as running from the conserved cysteine to phenylalanine. Clonality was computed as 1 minus the Shannon entropy, with the entropy normalized by log2 of the number of productive unique TCRs. Whether scalp clones were CD4 or CD8 was inferred by matching scalp TCRbeta sequences against CD4 and CD8 repertoires sorted from blood. TCRdb obtained this table from immuneACCESS and retained in-frame rearrangements with V and J assigned. These tables miss some clones; where compared with another copy, unresolved V genes account for less than half of the shortfall, and the remainder is unexplained. V and J calls and clone size are copied from that table; D and trimming were computed from the DNA. For this sample the table gives more than 95,000 clones, of which more than 35% were detected only once. The ten largest clones take up 1% to 1.5% of the sample.

The data were obtained in a study of CD8+ T cells in alopecia areata (dated by TCRdb to about 2018). Background on the whole study: The treated patients took part in an open-label pilot trial in which moderate-to-severe alopecia areata was treated with oral tofacitinib at 5 to 10 mg twice daily. Patients received tofacitinib for 6 to 18 months and were then followed off drug for 6 months to check for delayed response and recurrence. In both human patients and the C3H/HeJ mouse model, the study applied high-throughput TCRbeta sequencing to look at T cell clonal expansion in alopecia areata. In humans, TCRbeta sequencing was performed on scalp tissue and on sorted CD4+ and CD8+ peripheral blood T cells from healthy controls and from patients with patchy or totalis/universalis alopecia areata. Tofacitinib-treated patients had biopsies at baseline and at 4 and 24 weeks of treatment, with a later scalp biopsy in several patients. Scalp clonality was compared among normal scalp (n=4), patchy alopecia areata scalp (n=8), and alopecia totalis/universalis scalp (n=8). The RNA source kit depended on sample type: the PAXgene miRNA kit for fixed scalp, the miRNeasy kit for PBMCs, and the RNeasy kit for mouse skin. immunoSEQ multiplex PCR using 35 Vbeta forward primers and 13 Jbeta reverse primers was used to amplify TCRbeta CDR3 regions.

Lesional scalp punch biopsies and peripheral blood were obtained from alopecia areata patients. After PBMCs were isolated by density centrifugation and stained for CD3, CD4 and CD8, a FACSAria was used to sort CD4+ and CD8+ T cells. Results the study describes overall, beyond this receptor: Lesional scalp, especially in alopecia totalis/universalis, showed higher clonality and more expanded CD8+ clones than normal scalp, suggesting antigenic drive. Shared TCR sequences between patients were less evident than in mice, which may be partly attributable to HLA diversity in the patient population. Resident alphabeta T cells in normal human skin are also sequenced, complicating scalp TCR repertoire analysis, unlike mouse skin dominated by gammadelta T cells.

V is reduced by 3 bases and J by 1 base, leaving a spacing of 12 bases between them. The CDR1 and CDR2 encoded by the germline V gene are LGHNA and YSLEER. Inclusive of the bounding cysteine and phenylalanine, the CDR3 is 15 residues long. This entry keeps only the CDR3 DNA: 45 bases, framed from base 1. The rearrangement joined TRBV4-3 to TRBJ1-1, with TRBD1 tentatively as D gene (5 bases match). The source is a human donor with alopecia areata. Sequencing was done on a sample of CD4+ T cells sorted from blood. The nucleotide sequence reads as follows: TGCGCCAGCAGCCAGGGAGGGACGGAGAACACTGAAGCTTTCTTT. Its product reads: CASSQGGTENTEAFF.